The 8 T cell receptor beta chains given below trace back to one sample, sequenced in a study of response to subunit inactivated influenza vaccine. TCRdb reanalysed the RT-PCR reads using MiXCR and keeps one entry per CDR3 protein. Of 550,000 to 600,000 distinct CDR3 sequences in the sample, about an eighth were seen once. This specimen was PBMCs from blood, taken on the day of vaccination. These receptors were obtained from a man in his fifties or sixties who received an inactivated influenza vaccine.

This clonotype was detected only a few times. The V gene is TRBV5-4, the J gene TRBJ2-2; the D is unclear. The CDR3 runs to 16 residues. Germline lookup yields CDR1 SGHNT and CDR2 YYREEE (reference sequence). The ends were cut back, 0 bases at V and 3 bases at J, with 12 bases in the middle. The DNA for the CDR3 is TGTGCCAGCAGCTTGGGTTTGCAGGCCGACACCGGGGAGCTGTTTTTT. Its translation: CASSLGLQADTGELFF.

This clonotype was picked up a small number of times. The V gene is TRBV10-3, the J gene TRBJ2-7, with D possibly TRBD1 on 6 matching bases. The germline V gene encodes CDR1 ENHRY and CDR2 SYGVKD. The CDR3 runs to 14 residues. The V and J ends lost 0 bases and 5 bases respectively, with 11 bases between them. CDR3 sequence reads: CAISESGDNHEQYF. DNA of the CDR3: TGTGCCATCAGTGAGTCAGGGGACAACCACGAGCAGTACTTC.

This clonotype was detected a few times. V is TRBV5-6 and J is TRBJ1-5; D is undetermined. The CDR3 is made up of 13 amino acids. V lost 2 bases and J lost 12, with 15 bases in between. Germline V gives CDR1 SGHDT, CDR2 YYEEEE. The CDR3 loop is CASSLSGNGDQHF. The DNA of the CDR3 is TGTGCCAGCAGCTTATCCGGGAACGGAGACCAGCATTTT.

In this sample, this clonotype turned up many times. This chain joins TRBV3-1 and TRBJ2-2; D ambiguous. Trimming stripped 4 bases from V and 4 bases from J, with 7 bases between. The CDR3 has 13 residues. The germline V gene encodes CDR1 LGHDT and CDR2 YNNKEL (reference sequence). DNA of the CDR3: TGTGCCAGCAGCCGAAGCACCACCGGGGAGCTGTTTTTT. This sequence encodes CASSRSTTGELFF. Based on the CDR3 plus reference TRBV3-1 and TRBJ2-2, the full variable domain is DTAVSQTPKYLVTQMGNDKSIKCEQNLGHDTMYWYKQDSKKFLKIMFSYNNKELIINETVPNRFSPKSPDKAHLNLHINSLELGDSAVYFCASSRSTTGELFFGEGSRLTVL.

This clonotype occurred once. A much larger clonotype is one base distant, so this may be a read error. The chain combines TRBV3-1 with TRBJ2-5; tentatively, D is TRBD2 (5 bases). This CDR3 has 15 residues. V was trimmed by 2 bases and J by 4 bases, leaving 14 bases between them. CDR1 and CDR2 (germline): LGHDT, YNNKEL (reference sequence). The DNA for the CDR3 is TGTGCCAGCAGCCAAAGAGGACTCCCGGTAGAGACCCAGTACTTC. Its protein is CASSQRGLPVETQYF.

This clonotype has ten or more counts. The rearrangement joins TRBV4-2 to TRBJ2-1; TRBD2 aligns across 8 bases. In germline, CDR1 is LGHNA, CDR2 YNFKEQ. The CDR3 has 15 residues. Trimming at V came to 6 bases and at J to 8 bases, leaving 12 bases not matched to a gene. The CDR3 DNA sequence: TGTGCCAGCAGGGAGGGACTAGGGCGGGGGGATGAGCAGTTCTTC. Its translation: CASREGLGRGDEQFF.

This clonotype has a handful of counts. This chain connects TRBV5-1 to TRBJ2-1, with 8 bases identical to TRBD2. This CDR3 has 18 residues. Looked up from germline, CDR1 is SGHRS and CDR2 is YFSETQ. V trimming: 0 bases; J trimming: 0 bases; junction bases outside the gene matches: 8. CDR3 nucleotide sequence: TGCGCCAGCAGCTTGGGCCTTACTAGCGGAAACTCCTACAATGAGCAGTTCTTC. Protein product: CASSLGLTSGNSYNEQFF.

This clonotype was seen more than once but under ten times. The chain carries TRBV7-2 and TRBJ2-5; a possible D gene is TRBD2 (5 bases). Looked up from germline, CDR1 is SGHTA and CDR2 is FQGNSA. Trimming stripped 6 bases from V and 5 bases from J, with 19 bases between. This CDR3 is 15 amino acids long. DNA of the CDR3: TGTGCCAGCAGACCGGGGTCCGTCCGGGCCGAGACCCAGTACTTC. Encoded protein: CASRPGSVRAETQYF.